The entry below describes one T cell receptor (beta chain). This entry is derived from a study of cytomegalovirus exposure and HLA in healthy donors. The CDR3 spans 13 residues. Germline V gene sequence: CDR1 SNHLY, CDR2 FYNNEI. J was trimmed by 7 bases and V by 6 bases; bases with no gene match: 6. Vbeta (60) and Jbeta (13) primers were used in the PCR. Some clones are missing from TCRdb's copy, which holds only in-frame ones; the method was immunoSEQ multiplex PCR. Among around 140,000 clones, 77% were seen once, and the ten largest hold 4.2%. This chain joins TRBV2 and TRBJ2-5, with 9 nucleotides matching TRBD1. The sample was PBMCs. The sequence derives from a male donor in good health and CMV-seropositive. Here the CDR3 reads CASRGTGPGTQYF. The CDR3 region has the DNA TGTGCCAGCAGGGGGACAGGGCCAGGGACCCAGTACTTC.